This T cell receptor (beta chain) was documented in a study of blood T cell repertoires in COVID-19. Only in-frame clones appear in the TCRdb table, and some are missing; sequencing was by immunoSEQ multiplex PCR. The sample lists fewer than 350,000 clones, 70% to 90% occurring once. Germline V CDR1 and CDR2: GTSNPN, SVGIG (reference sequence). With 2 bases clipped from V and 6 bases from J, the junction kept 8 bases outside the gene matches. The CDR3 extends over 15 amino acids. The chain links TRBV30 to TRBJ2-7; 12 positions match TRBD2. This sequence originates from a human donor in a cohort sampled during active COVID-19. Source material: peripheral blood. The CDR3: CAWSRTSGGLSEQYF. The CDR3 region has the DNA TGTGCCTGGAGTCGAACTAGCGGGGGGCTTTCCGAGCAGTACTTC.